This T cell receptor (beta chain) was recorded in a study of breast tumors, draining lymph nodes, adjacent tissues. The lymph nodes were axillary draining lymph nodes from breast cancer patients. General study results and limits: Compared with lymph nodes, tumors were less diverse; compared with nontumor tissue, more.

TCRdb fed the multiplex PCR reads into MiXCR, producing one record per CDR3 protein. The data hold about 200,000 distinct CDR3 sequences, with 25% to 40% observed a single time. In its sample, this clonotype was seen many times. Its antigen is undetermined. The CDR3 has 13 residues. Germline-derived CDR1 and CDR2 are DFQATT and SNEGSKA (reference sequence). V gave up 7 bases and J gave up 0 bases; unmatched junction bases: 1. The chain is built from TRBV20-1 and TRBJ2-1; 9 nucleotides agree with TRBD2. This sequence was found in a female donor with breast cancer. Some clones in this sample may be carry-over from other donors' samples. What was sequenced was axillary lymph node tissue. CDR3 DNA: TGCAGTGTGCGGGGGGGCTCCTACAATGAGCAGTTCTTC. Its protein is CSVRGGSYNEQFF.